This is a list of T cell receptor beta chains from one sample in a study of T-cell reconstitution after alpha-beta-depleted transplantation in children. MiXCR was run by TCRdb on the PCR reads, yielding one entry per CDR3 protein. The sample records 450,000 to 700,000 distinct CDR3 sequences, over 20% being singletons. Material: PBMCs, obtained before TCRalphabeta/CD19-depleted stem cell transplant. The receptors were gathered from a boy younger than two with Wiskott-Aldrich syndrome, due to receive a stem cell transplant. CDR3s include the opening cysteine and the closing phenylalanine or tryptophan. The order of the fields is CDR3 protein, CDR3 DNA, clone size, J gene, D gene, V gene. The D gene is left open where the match is weak. Only part of the rows carry a size: once, few, many, or a class if the clone is expanded.

CDR3aa: CSVLDHDRQRGGYTF
CDR3nt: TGCAGCGTCCTAGACCACGACAGGCAGAGGGGTGGCTACACCTTC
abundance: few
j_gene: TRBJ1-2
d_gene: .
v_gene: TRBV29-1

CDR3aa: CASSQMTGGRETQYF
CDR3nt: TGCGCCAGCAGCCAAATGACAGGGGGTAGAGAGACCCAGTACTTC
abundance: few
j_gene: TRBJ2-5
d_gene: TRBD1
v_gene: TRBV4-1

CDR3aa: CASSRATYEQYF
CDR3nt: TGTGCCAGCAGCCGGGCCACCTACGAGCAGTACTTC
abundance: few
j_gene: TRBJ2-7
d_gene: .
v_gene: TRBV3-1

CDR3aa: CASSVGLAGENEQFF
CDR3nt: TGTGCCAGCAGCGTGGGCCTAGCGGGAGAAAATGAGCAGTTCTTC
abundance: .
j_gene: TRBJ2-1
d_gene: TRBD2
v_gene: TRBV9

CDR3aa: CASSPHGAYNEQFF
CDR3nt: TGTGCCAGCAGCCCCCACGGGGCCTACAATGAGCAGTTCTTC
abundance: few
j_gene: TRBJ2-1
d_gene: .
v_gene: TRBV7-3

CDR3aa: CASHGRPPTGGYTF
CDR3nt: TGCGCCAGCCACGGACGGCCTCCCACGGGTGGCTACACCTTC
abundance: .
j_gene: TRBJ1-2
d_gene: .
v_gene: TRBV5-1

CDR3aa: CATSGRRYIDTQYF
CDR3nt: TGTGCCACCAGTGGCCGGAGATACATAGATACGCAGTATTTT
abundance: few
j_gene: TRBJ2-3
d_gene: .
v_gene: TRBV24-1

CDR3aa: CASSGKNTGELFF
CDR3nt: TGTGCCAGCAGCGGTAAAAACACCGGGGAGCTGTTTTTT
abundance: few
j_gene: TRBJ2-2
d_gene: .
v_gene: TRBV6-1

CDR3aa: CASSFRAVNEKLFF
CDR3nt: TGTGCCAGCAGCTTCCGGGCCGTTAATGAAAAACTGTTTTTT
abundance: .
j_gene: TRBJ1-4
d_gene: .
v_gene: TRBV7-2

CDR3aa: CASRRQREGYEQYF
CDR3nt: TGTGCCAGCAGACGGCAGCGGGAGGGGTACGAGCAGTACTTC
abundance: .
j_gene: TRBJ2-7
d_gene: TRBD2
v_gene: TRBV6-1

CDR3aa: CASSPTSGSRQETQYF
CDR3nt: TGTGCCAGCAGCCCGACGAGCGGGAGTCGTCAAGAGACCCAGTACTTC
abundance: .
j_gene: TRBJ2-5
d_gene: TRBD2
v_gene: TRBV5-6

CDR3aa: CASSLARGLAKNIQYF
CDR3nt: TGCGCCAGCAGCTTGGCGCGGGGTCTAGCCAAAAACATTCAGTACTTC
abundance: .
j_gene: TRBJ2-4
d_gene: .
v_gene: TRBV5-1

CDR3aa: CASSRVQGGEKLFF
CDR3nt: TGTGCCAGCAGCCGAGTGCAGGGTGGTGAAAAACTGTTTTTT
abundance: .
j_gene: TRBJ1-4
d_gene: .
v_gene: TRBV27

CDR3aa: CSVETSGRRTLYNEQFF
CDR3nt: TGCAGCGTCGAGACTAGCGGGAGGCGCACGCTATACAATGAGCAGTTCTTC
abundance: few
j_gene: TRBJ2-1
d_gene: TRBD2
v_gene: TRBV29-1

CDR3aa: CASSVDSGRTDTQYF
CDR3nt: TGTGCCAGCAGCGTAGATAGCGGTCGCACAGATACGCAGTATTTT
abundance: few
j_gene: TRBJ2-3
d_gene: .
v_gene: TRBV9

CDR3aa: CAISAGRESDTQYF
CDR3nt: TGTGCCATCAGTGCGGGGCGGGAGTCAGATACGCAGTATTTT
abundance: .
j_gene: TRBJ2-3
d_gene: TRBD2
v_gene: TRBV10-3

CDR3aa: CATSAHRGLGANEQFF
CDR3nt: TGTGCCACCAGTGCCCACAGGGGGCTTGGTGCCAATGAGCAGTTCTTC
abundance: .
j_gene: TRBJ2-1
d_gene: TRBD1
v_gene: TRBV24-1

CDR3aa: CASQGVGETQYF
CDR3nt: TGCGCCAGCCAAGGGGTAGGCGAGACCCAGTACTTC
abundance: .
j_gene: TRBJ2-5
d_gene: .
v_gene: TRBV5-1

CDR3aa: CASSLRHGIYF
CDR3nt: TGTGCCAGCAGCTTGCGACATGGGATCTACTTC
abundance: .
j_gene: TRBJ2-5
d_gene: .
v_gene: TRBV7-2

CDR3aa: CATSSTLGRNIQYF
CDR3nt: TGTGCCACCAGCAGCACACTAGGAAGAAACATTCAGTACTTC
abundance: few
j_gene: TRBJ2-4
d_gene: .
v_gene: TRBV15

CDR3aa: CASSSASGRGGETQYF
CDR3nt: TGTGCCAGCAGTTCTGCTAGCGGGAGAGGAGGAGAGACCCAGTACTTC
abundance: .
j_gene: TRBJ2-5
d_gene: TRBD2
v_gene: TRBV12-3/TRBV12-4

CDR3aa: CASSPRVSTFQETQYF
CDR3nt: TGTGCCAGCAGCCCTAGGGTCTCAACCTTCCAAGAGACCCAGTACTTC
abundance: few
j_gene: TRBJ2-5
d_gene: .
v_gene: TRBV7-7

CDR3aa: CASKAGANVLTF
CDR3nt: TGTGCCAGCAAGGCTGGGGCCAACGTCCTGACTTTC
abundance: few
j_gene: TRBJ2-6
d_gene: .
v_gene: TRBV2

CDR3aa: CASGRGYSPLHF
CDR3nt: TGTGCCAGCGGCAGGGGTTATTCACCCCTCCACTTT
abundance: .
j_gene: TRBJ1-6
d_gene: .
v_gene: TRBV5-6

CDR3aa: CSATSGGFYNEQFF
CDR3nt: TGCAGCGCTACTAGCGGGGGGTTCTACAATGAGCAGTTCTTC
abundance: once
j_gene: TRBJ2-1
d_gene: TRBD2
v_gene: TRBV29-1

CDR3aa: CSARQDNEQFF
CDR3nt: TGCAGTGCTCGACAAGACAATGAGCAGTTCTTC
abundance: .
j_gene: TRBJ2-1
d_gene: .
v_gene: TRBV20-1

CDR3aa: CSAGGERLSTDTQYF
CDR3nt: TGCAGTGCAGGGGGGGAGCGGCTCAGCACAGATACGCAGTATTTT
abundance: .
j_gene: TRBJ2-3
d_gene: .
v_gene: TRBV20-1

CDR3aa: CATAESGTEAFF
CDR3nt: TGTGCCACCGCCGAATCGGGCACTGAAGCTTTCTTT
abundance: .
j_gene: TRBJ1-1
d_gene: .
v_gene: TRBV28

CDR3aa: CASSRQQGAYNEQFF
CDR3nt: TGTGCCAGCAGCCGACAACAGGGTGCCTACAATGAGCAGTTCTTC
abundance: .
j_gene: TRBJ2-1
d_gene: .
v_gene: TRBV5-6